This T cell receptor (beta chain) was identified during a study of shared clonotypes between healthy human individuals. Study overall: Used for every donor were three CD4 naive, three CD4 memory, two CD8 naive and one CD8 memory plate.

Assay used: immunoSEQ multiplex PCR; TCRdb lists only in-frame clones, some missing. The sample holds 2 million to 2.5 million clones, 85% to 95% seen once. A split of CD4+ cells into CD45RA+ naive and CD45RA-negative memory subsets was performed. Germline-derived CDR1 and CDR2 are SGHTA and FQGNSA. Germline trimming cut 5 bases from V and 5 bases from J; bases unmatched to any gene: 7. The CDR3 contains 15 residues. The clonotype originates from a man between 18 and 35 years old in good health. Some clones in this sample may be carry-over from other donors' samples. The chain couples TRBV7-2 to TRBJ1-4; 8 bases are shared with TRBD1. The sample comprised naive CD4+ T cells from PBMCs. Subset described: CD45RA+ positively selected. The CDR3 DNA is TGTGCCAGCAGCCAAGGCGGGACAGGCAATGAAAAACTGTTTTTT. It encodes CASSQGGTGNEKLFF.